This TCR beta chain was profiled in a study of blood T cell repertoires in COVID-19. On the study more broadly: COVID-19 samples from acute and convalescent phases originated in the United States, Italy and Spain. Nucleic acid was either cDNA or gDNA, and it came from T cells, B-cell-depleted T cells, or PBMCs.

The data were produced by immunoSEQ multiplex PCR, yet TCRdb's version contains in-frame clones alone and is incomplete. The sample contains around 96,000 clones, 90% to 95% of which appear only once. Trimming cost V 7 bases and J 8 bases, with 23 bases left between them. The germline CDR1 and CDR2 sequences are MDHEN and SYDVKM. The CDR3 totals 15 residues. The specimen was peripheral blood. This rearrangement joins TRBV28 to TRBJ1-2; a weak D match, TRBD1 (6 bases). This clonotype was sampled from a human donor with active COVID-19. The donor label of this sample is uncertain. The CDR3 here is CASTLGTPPSYGYTF. CDR3 DNA sequence: TGTGCCAGCACGCTGGGGACACCCCCTTCCTACGGCTACACCTTC.